Reported below is one T cell receptor (beta chain). Sequencing used immunoSEQ multiplex PCR; TCRdb keeps in-frame clones, though not all of them. The sample has some 45,000 clones, 70% to 80% seen once. The germline V gene has CDR1 SGHTA and CDR2 FQGNSA. The germline V and J ends were trimmed by 2 bases and 1 base, with 5 bases remaining between them. CDR3 length: 13 amino acids. The data derive from a study of blood T cell repertoires in COVID-19. At the level of the study: Material from acute and convalescent COVID-19 was sourced from the United States, Italy and Spain. PBMCs, B-cell-depleted T cells, or T cells were the source of the cDNA or gDNA that made up the material.

The rearrangement links TRBV7-2 to TRBJ1-1; tentatively, D is TRBD1 (5 bases). The source material was peripheral blood. The TCR was taken from a man aged 65-85 years with active or convalescent COVID-19. The DNA of the CDR3 is TGTGCCAGCAGCTTAACAGGGAACACTGAAGCTTTCTTT. Translating it yields CASSLTGNTEAFF.